This T cell receptor beta chain was recovered during a study of tumor-infiltrating lymphocytes in primary liver carcinoma. Turning to the study itself: Staging placed the tumors at T1-T3 N0M0, and they measured about 4 to 11 cm across.

TCR beta cDNA was reverse-transcribed from 500 to 550 ng of total RNA. The reaction used a constant-region primer and ProtoScript II reverse transcriptase. Each TCR beta library was derived from three nested multiplex PCR rounds that employed slightly modified ARM-PCR. Two initial PCR rounds of approximately 10 cycles each paired TRBV1-TRBV30 forward primers with a C-beta reverse primer. Via MiXCR, TCRdb re-called the multiplex PCR reads, giving one row per CDR3 protein. The data hold roughly 80,000 distinct CDR3 sequences, with about 75% observed a single time. The roughly 19-32 mg bulk tissue piece was not sorted before simultaneous RNA and DNA extraction. Primary liver carcinoma, confirmed by histopathology, was surgically resected. Among the patients, all had chronic HBV infection and none had been treated. The CDR3 sequence is 14 residues long. Germline CDR1 is SEHNR and CDR2 is FQNEAQ (reference sequence). Trimming removed 11 bases from V and 2 bases from J; junction bases left unmatched: 9.

This clonotype was picked up a small number of times. The source material was tumor-adjacent normal liver tissue. The TCR comes from a man aged 35 to 55 with primary liver carcinoma and hepatitis B virus infection. The chain carries TRBV7-9 and TRBJ2-1, with 7 bases that match TRBD1. CDR3 protein: CASLGQGAYNEQFF. The CDR3 coding sequence is TGTGCCTCACTCGGGCAGGGGGCCTACAATGAGCAGTTCTTC.